Listed below are T cell receptor beta chains from one sample, sequenced in a study of T cell repertoires in cytomegalovirus infection. TCRdb ran MiXCR on the reads and lists one entry per CDR3 protein. The sample yields 680,000 or so distinct CDR3 sequences, 35% to 40% seen once. Source material: PBMCs. The receptor set was obtained from a human donor in good health (CMV status not recorded). Some clones in this sample may be carry-over from other donors' samples. Each CDR3 is given with its conserved first and last residue. The D gene is left open where the match is weak. Rows may omit the clone size; those that give it use once, few, many or a size class.

>few|TRBV11-3|.|TRBJ2-1
TGTGCCAGCAGCTTAGCGGACAGAGGCAATGAGCAGTTCTTC
CASSLADRGNEQFF
>.|TRBV19|TRBD2|TRBJ2-7
TGTGCCAGTAAGTCGAGCGGGAGGGCCTCCTACGAGCAGTACTTC
CASKSSGRASYEQYF
>few|TRBV19|.|TRBJ1-6
TGTGCCAGTAGTATTGCCGGGACTGATTCACCCCTCCACTTT
CASSIAGTDSPLHF
>.|TRBV20-1|.|TRBJ2-7
TGCAGTGCTAGGAGGGGGTCATTTGTTTTAGGACAGACCCTTCTTGAAAACTTC
CSARRGSFVLGQTLLENF
>.|TRBV27|.|TRBJ1-5
TGTGCCAGCAGCAAGGGGTACAATCAGCCCCAGCATTTT
CASSKGYNQPQHF
>few|TRBV3-1|TRBD1|TRBJ1-4
TGTGCCAGCAGCCAACGATACGCCTCCGGACAGGGGGTCCGTGAAAAACTGTTTTTT
CASSQRYASGQGVREKLFF
>many|TRBV19|TRBD1|TRBJ1-2
TGTGCCAGTAGTCCCCGGACAGGGGTCAACTATGGCTACACCTTC
CASSPRTGVNYGYTF
>few|TRBV6-6|TRBD1|TRBJ1-2
TGTGCCAGCACTGCAGGGGGCCCCTATGGCTACACCTTC
CASTAGGPYGYTF
>.|TRBV5-5|.|TRBJ1-1
TGTGCCAGCAGCTTAGATAAAAGAGGCACTGAAGCTTTCTTT
CASSLDKRGTEAFF
>.|TRBV7-8|TRBD1|TRBJ1-3
TGTGCCAGCAGCTTAGAGGGACAGGGTTATGGAAACACCATATATTTT
CASSLEGQGYGNTIYF
>.|TRBV5-1|TRBD1|TRBJ2-7
TGCGCTTGCAGCTTGAGGACAGGGGGCCACGAGCAGTACTTC
CACSLRTGGHEQYF
>.|TRBV6-6|.|TRBJ2-7
TGTGCCAGCAGTTATGGCGGGGCTGCCTACGAGCAGTACTTC
CASSYGGAAYEQYF
>many|TRBV7-6|.|TRBJ1-4
TGTGCCAGCAGCCCAGGGTCAACTAATGAAAAACTGTTTTTT
CASSPGSTNEKLFF
>few|TRBV28|.|TRBJ1-2
TGTGCCAGCAGTTTAAGTGCAGGGAGGCATGGCTACACCTTC
CASSLSAGRHGYTF
>.|TRBV11-2|.|TRBJ2-4
TGTGCCAGCAGCGTAGGGGTCAAAAACATTCAGTACTTC
CASSVGVKNIQYF
>few|TRBV7-2|TRBD2|TRBJ2-5
TGTGCCAGCAGCCCTGGGACTAGCGGGGGTTTTTCAGAGACCCAGTACTTC
CASSPGTSGGFSETQYF
>.|TRBV7-8|.|TRBJ1-1
TGTGCCAGCAGCTTACAGATACTGAACACTGAATCTTTCTTT
CASSLQILNTESFF
>.|TRBV20-1|TRBD2|TRBJ2-7
TGCAGTGCTAGAGAGGGAGCGGGGGGGGCCTACGAGCAGTACTTC
CSAREGAGGAYEQYF
>.|TRBV27|TRBD1|TRBJ1-2
TGTGCCAGCAGGCTACAGGGGCAAAACGGCTACACCTTC
CASRLQGQNGYTF
>.|TRBV6-1|.|TRBJ2-2
TGTGCCGGAAGGCGGGGGCTGACAAACACCGGGGAGCTGTTTTTT
CAGRRGLTNTGELFF
>.|TRBV20-1|TRBD1|TRBJ2-1
TGCAGTGCAACTCCGGGACAGGGGTCCTACAATGAGCAGTTCTTC
CSATPGQGSYNEQFF
>.|TRBV28|TRBD2|TRBJ2-5
TGTGCCAGCAGTAAGGGACTAGCGTTTGGGGAGACCCAGTACTTC
CASSKGLAFGETQYF
>few|TRBV7-6|TRBD2|TRBJ2-1
TGTGCCAGCAGCTCTGTACTAGCGGGAGGGCCGGGTGAGCAGTTCTTC
CASSSVLAGGPGEQFF
>.|TRBV7-8|.|TRBJ2-6
TGTGCCAGCAGCTCATCGGTTCGTGGGGCCAACGTCCTGACTTTC
CASSSSVRGANVLTF
>.|TRBV11-1|TRBD2|TRBJ2-4
TGTGCCAGCAGCAAAGAAGCGGGAGTGCGGTCGGGCTTGACCAAAAACATTCAGTACTTC
CASSKEAGVRSGLTKNIQYF
>.|TRBV9|.|TRBJ1-1
TGTGCCAGCAGCGACGGAGGGGTAAACACTGAAGCTTTCTTT
CASSDGGVNTEAFF
>.|TRBV7-6|.|TRBJ2-1
TGTGCCAGCAGCCCAGATACGGGCGGCAATGAGCAGTTCTTC
CASSPDTGGNEQFF
>few|TRBV20-1|TRBD2|TRBJ2-1
TGCAGTGCTAGAGCCTCAGACGGCGGGAGGTCATACAATGAGCAGTTCTTC
CSARASDGGRSYNEQFF
>.|TRBV7-2|.|TRBJ2-7
TGTGCCAGCAGCTTAAGTCGTCAGGGGACCTCCTACGAGCAGTACTTC
CASSLSRQGTSYEQYF
>.|TRBV14|.|TRBJ2-2
TGTGCCAGCAGCCAAGATTTTGGGGTCACGAACACCGGGGAGCTGTTTTTT
CASSQDFGVTNTGELFF
>.|TRBV25-1|TRBD2|TRBJ2-5
TGTGCCAGCAGTGTTCGCGTAGCGGGAAAGGTCGGGGAGACCCAGTACTTC
CASSVRVAGKVGETQYF
>.|TRBV7-2|.|TRBJ2-1
TGTGCCAGCAGCTTAGACTGGGGGGGGCGAGGCTCCTACAATGAGCAGTTCTTC
CASSLDWGGRGSYNEQFF
>few|TRBV5-1|.|TRBJ2-3
TGCGCCAGCAGCCTGGACAGTAAAGAAGATACGCAGTATTTT
CASSLDSKEDTQYF
>few|TRBV30|.|TRBJ1-2
TGTGCCTGGAGTGTAAAGCATGGCTACACCTTC
CAWSVKHGYTF
>.|TRBV12-3/TRBV12-4|TRBD1|TRBJ2-1
TGTGCCAGCAGTTTTATCGGTCGACAGGGGGCAAGGAATGAGCAGTTCTTC
CASSFIGRQGARNEQFF
>few|TRBV6-6|.|TRBJ1-6
TGTGCCAGCAGTACGGGAGGAGGGTCGCATTCACCCCTCCACTTT
CASSTGGGSHSPLHF
>.|TRBV20-1|.|TRBJ1-6
TGCAGTGCTAGGGACCTGACTCCCCGGGGGAATTCACCCCTCCACTTT
CSARDLTPRGNSPLHF
>few|TRBV3-1|TRBD2|TRBJ2-5
TGTGCCAGCAGACAAGGGACTAGCAATGAAGAGACCCAGTACTTC
CASRQGTSNEETQYF
>few|TRBV5-1|.|TRBJ2-7
TGCGCCAGCAGCTTGGCGGAACAGAAGACCAACTACGAGCAGTACTTC
CASSLAEQKTNYEQYF
>.|TRBV28|TRBD1|TRBJ1-2
TGTGCCAGCAGTTCCCTCGGGACAGGGAGTAACTATGGCTACACCTTC
CASSSLGTGSNYGYTF
>many|TRBV2|TRBD2|TRBJ2-1
TGTGCCAGCAGCTATTCGGGACTAGCGGGGGTCTACAATGAGCAGTTCTTC
CASSYSGLAGVYNEQFF